This T cell receptor (beta chain) derives from a study of blood T cell repertoires in COVID-19. Study-level background: Samples representing acute and convalescent COVID-19 were sourced from the United States, Italy and Spain.

V lost 2 bases and J lost 11, with 12 bases in between. The V gene's germline CDR1 is SNHLY and CDR2 FYNNEI. This CDR3 has 12 amino acids. In the original analysis: Reference gene primers were amplified, and this amplification served to estimate nucleated cell counts. Using immunoSEQ multiplex PCR, the repertoire was profiled, and TCRdb retains in-frame clones only, with some absent. The V and J calls and the clone size are those of that table, but D and trimming were determined from the DNA. Of around 150,000 clones in the sample, around nine tenths were seen once. Seattle researchers signed up patients amid active infection and tracked them longitudinally.

The sample consisted of peripheral blood. V is TRBV2 and J is TRBJ1-1, with D unclear. The sequence came from a woman in her seventies with COVID-19, enrolled during active disease. DNA for the CDR3: TGTGCCAGCAGTGAAATTAGAGCAGCGGCTTTCTTT. The encoded protein is CASSEIRAAAFF.